This T cell receptor (beta chain) was sequenced during a study of T-cell reconstitution after alpha-beta-depleted transplantation in children (dated by TCRdb to 2016 to 2017). Describing the broader study: The study quantitatively tracked T-cell immune reconstitution after TCRalphabeta/CD19-depleted allogeneic hematopoietic cell transplantation in children using TCR repertoire profiling.

Overall results and qualifications from the work: Apparently early alphabetaT-cell count recovery about two months after transplant reportedly relied on only several hundred rapidly expanded clones derived from non-depleted graft cells. The frequencies of hyperexpanded clones fell over the following months, and after one year, T-cell counts and TCRbeta diversity were mostly attributed to newly produced T cells. In some patients, high TCRbeta diversity at day 60 was attributed to recipient T cells and intrathymic progenitors that had survived conditioning.

The library came from PCR. TCRdb names Illumina HiSeq 2500 as the instrument used. TCR libraries were prepared with molecular barcoding, using unique molecular identifiers to normalize TCRbeta repertoire quantification. Through fastp at Q25 and MiXCR, TCRdb rebuilt clones from the public reads, retaining in-frame beta chains. Each entry merges the rows of one CDR3 protein and shows their most common DNA and genes. The sample table lists roughly 400,000 distinct CDR3 sequences, roughly 44% of them with a count of one. Roughly 27% of the sample belongs to the ten largest clones. Interpreted using the paper, the treatment or condition label stands for: allogeneic hematopoietic cell transplantation with graft depleted of TCRalphabeta T cells and CD19 B cells. The transplant recipients were children given TCRalphabeta/CD19-depleted allogeneic hematopoietic cell grafts. This clonotype was seen many times. No antigen is known for it. The sample holds no much larger clone one base away, and base qualities are not on file.

As encoded in the germline V gene, CDR1 is MNHEY while CDR2 is SVGEGT. The CDR3 numbers 12 residues from cysteine through phenylalanine. Solely the CDR3 DNA is kept, with 36 bases framed from the first base. Trimming at the junction amounts to 7 bases on V and 5 bases on J, and the germline ends lie 9 bases apart. The sequence joins TRBV6-2 or TRBV6-3 to TRBJ1-5; the D gene cannot be resolved reliably. This sequence originates from a girl aged 2 to 10 with aplastic anemia, due to receive a stem cell transplant. The specimen was PBMCs, collected before TCRalphabeta/CD19-depleted stem cell transplant. The DNA sequence is as follows: TGTGCCAGCACAGGCGGGTATCAGCCCCAGCATTTT. It specifies CASTGGYQPQHF.